This entry lists 21 T cell receptor beta chains sequenced from one sample in a study of PD-1 blockade in mismatch repair-deficient tumors. Sequenced by immunoSEQ multiplex PCR; TCRdb stores in-frame clones only, minus some. Of some 110,000 clones listed, more than 60% are singletons. The source was peripheral blood, collected just over 59 weeks after starting pembrolizumab. The receptors were gathered from an adult with mismatch repair-deficient cancer.

V gene TRBV5-4 combines with J gene TRBJ2-2; D uncertain. Trimming cost V 4 bases and J 3 bases, with 10 bases left between them. Per the germline V gene, CDR1 is SGHNT and CDR2 is YYREEE (reference sequence). This CDR3 is built from 14 residues. The CDR3 loop is CASSPRPDTGELFF. The CDR3 region has the DNA TGTGCCAGCAGCCCCCGTCCGGACACCGGGGAGCTGTTTTTT.

The rearrangement joins TRBV5-6 to TRBJ2-3; D possibly matches TRBD1 or TRBD2 (5 bases each). The V end was cut by 3 bases, the J end by 10 bases, with 12 bases between. The CDR3 is 12 residues long. Per the germline V gene, CDR1 is SGHDT and CDR2 is YYEEEE. As DNA, the CDR3 is TGTGCCAGCAGCTCTTCGCCGGGACCGCAGTATTTT. Encoded protein: CASSSSPGPQYF.

J is TRBJ2-7 and V is TRBV9; TRBD1 aligns across 10 bases. This CDR3 is 15 amino acids long. Germline CDR1 and CDR2: SGDLS and YYNGEE. Trimming removed 3 bases from V and 5 bases from J; junction bases left unmatched: 8. The CDR3 region is CASSEFDRGRDEQYF. CDR3 DNA sequence: TGTGCCAGCAGCGAGTTCGACAGGGGGCGGGACGAGCAGTACTTC.

This sequence joins TRBV18 and TRBJ2-3, with a weak D call TRBD1 (6 bases). Germline values: CDR1 KGHSH, CDR2 LQKENI. V was cut by 3 bases and J by 1 base, with 11 bases left in between. The CDR3 covers 15 residues. CDR3: CASSPWGRGTDTQYF. The DNA for the CDR3 is TGTGCCAGCTCACCCTGGGGGCGAGGCACAGATACGCAGTATTTT.

V and J are TRBV11-2 and TRBJ1-1; 7 positions match TRBD1. CDR3 length equals 15 residues. The J segment lost 5 bases and the V segment lost 6 bases, leaving 12 bases of the junction unmatched. CDR1 and CDR2 (germline): SGHAT, FQNNGV. In nucleotides, the CDR3 is TGTGCCAGCAGTACTAGACAGGGAAATAGAACTGAAGCTTTCTTT. Encoded protein: CASSTRQGNRTEAFF.

The chain joins TRBV11-3 to TRBJ1-1, with 7 bases that match TRBD1. The CDR3 is 14 amino acids. The trim removed 6 bases at V and 0 bases at J, leaving 4 bases unmatched. The germline gives CDR1 SGHNT, CDR2 YENEEA. CDR3 protein: CASSWDSMNTEAFF. CDR3 DNA: TGTGCCAGCAGTTGGGACAGCATGAACACTGAAGCTTTCTTT.

In the case of this clone: Distinct nucleotide sequences in the sample also encode this CDR3. The V call is TRBV6-4, the J call TRBJ1-1; TRBD1 might be the D (5 bases). V was shortened by 3 bases and J by 2 bases, with 7 bases between the two germline ends. This CDR3 is 13 amino acids long. Germline V gives CDR1 MRHNA, CDR2 SNTAGT. CDR3 sequence: CASSEGRNTEAFF. The CDR3, as DNA: TGTGCCAGCAGTGAGGGACGTAACACTGAAGCTTTCTTT.

This clone was found once. The rearrangement links TRBV5-4 to TRBJ1-2, with a possible D match to TRBD1 (6 bases). Trimming stripped 3 bases from V and 0 bases from J, with 12 bases between. CDR3 length: 15 amino acids. The germline V gene encodes CDR1 SGHNT and CDR2 YYREEE (reference sequence). The chain's CDR3 is CASSYRDISNYGYTF. The CDR3 DNA reads as TGTGCCAGCAGCTACCGGGACATCTCTAACTATGGCTACACCTTC.

This clone was picked up a small number of times. The V and J genes are TRBV2 and TRBJ1-1, with D tentatively TRBD1 (6 bases). The CDR3 is made up of 13 amino acids. V gave up 6 bases and J gave up 1 base, with 9 bases separating them. Germline V gives CDR1 SNHLY, CDR2 FYNNEI. The DNA of the CDR3 is TGTGCCAGCAGCTCACAGGGGAACACTGAAGCTTTCTTT. It encodes CASSSQGNTEAFF.

The V gene is TRBV6-5, the J gene TRBJ1-3; D not resolved. V was cut by 5 bases and J by 2 bases, with 7 bases left in between. The germline gives CDR1 MNHEY, CDR2 SVGAGI. The CDR3 sequence is 13 residues long. Here the CDR3 reads CASSAPTGNTIYF. The CDR3 DNA reads TGTGCCAGCAGTGCCCCTACTGGAAACACCATATATTTT.

At least ten counts were recorded for this clone. V and J are TRBV19 and TRBJ1-2, with D hard to call. The CDR3 is made up of 11 amino acids. The V gene's germline CDR1 is LNHDA and CDR2 SQIVND (reference sequence). V lost 7 bases and J lost 7, with 10 bases in between. Written as DNA, the CDR3 is TGTGCCAGTAAAAGTTTCTTTGGCTACACCTTC. Encoded protein: CASKSFFGYTF.

J is TRBJ1-2 and V is TRBV11-2, with D perhaps TRBD1 (5 bases). This CDR3 has 15 residues. The V gene's germline CDR1 is SGHAT and CDR2 FQNNGV. V dropped 4 bases and J dropped 3 bases, with 15 bases sitting between them. CDR3 in amino acids: CASSSTGLSDYGYTF. The CDR3 coding sequence is TGTGCCAGCAGCTCAACAGGACTTAGTGACTATGGCTACACCTTC.

J is TRBJ2-1 and V is TRBV11-2; D ambiguous. The CDR3 covers 12 residues. Trimming cost V 5 bases and J 5 bases, with 7 bases left between them. Germline values: CDR1 SGHAT, CDR2 FQNNGV. The CDR3 spells CASSLGNNEQFF. The CDR3 nucleotides are TGTGCCAGCAGCCTAGGGAACAATGAGCAGTTCTTC.

V usage is TRBV9 and J usage is TRBJ2-1; 15 positions match TRBD2. The CDR3 has 17 amino acids. V dropped 4 bases and J dropped 1; count of bases not matched to a gene: 3. Germline loops: CDR1 SGDLS, CDR2 YYNGEE. The CDR3 protein is CASSLGTSGGSYNEQFF. CDR3 DNA sequence: TGTGCCAGCAGCCTTGGGACTAGCGGGGGGTCCTACAATGAGCAGTTCTTC.

The chain carries TRBV11-3 and TRBJ2-7; tentative D call: TRBD2 (6 bases). V lost 7 bases to trimming and J lost 5 bases, with 21 bases between them. The CDR3 totals 15 residues. Germline V gives CDR1 SGHNT, CDR2 YENEEA. The CDR3 coding sequence is TGTGCCAGCACTATAGGAGGGCAGGGAAAGCACGAGCAGTACTTC. Translated: CASTIGGQGKHEQYF. The full variable domain, rest sourced from reference TRBV11-3 and TRBJ2-7, is EAGVVQSPRYKIIEKKQPVAFWCNPISGHNTLYWYLQNLGQGPELLIRYENEEAVDDSQLPKDRFSAERLKGVDSTLKIQPAELGDSAVYLCASTIGGQGKHEQYFGPGTRLTVT.

V usage is TRBV27 and J usage is TRBJ1-5, with TRBD1 as a possible D gene (6 bases). Trimming removed 6 bases from V and 6 bases from J, with 12 bases in between. CDR3 length: 13 residues. Germline lookup yields CDR1 MNHEY and CDR2 SMNVEV (reference sequence). The CDR3 nucleotides are TGTGCCAGCAGCGGGGGGGCTTTTCAGCCCCAGCATTTT. Translation gives CASSGGAFQPQHF.

Points on this clone: This clone may be a read error of a much larger clone one base away. The rearrangement links TRBV5-6 to TRBJ2-6, with a tentative D call TRBD1 (5 bases). This CDR3 comprises 16 residues. CDR1 is SGHDT and CDR2 is YYEEEE in the germline V gene. The CDR3 spells CTSSDLRGSGANVLTF. CDR3 DNA: TGTACCAGCAGCGACCTAAGGGGCTCTGGGGCCAACGTCCTGACTTTC.

The chain couples TRBV4-2 to TRBJ1-4, with D tentatively TRBD1 (6 bases). Germline V gene lookup returns CDR1 LGHNA and CDR2 YNFKEQ. V was trimmed by 0 bases and J by 5 bases, leaving 10 bases between them. This CDR3 has 15 residues. CDR3 residues: CASSQEGGGNEKLFF. The CDR3 bases are TGTGCCAGCAGCCAAGAAGGAGGGGGGAATGAAAAACTGTTTTTT.

This clone has just a few counts. This chain joins TRBV4-3 and TRBJ2-5; no clear D gene. CDR1 and CDR2 (germline): LGHNA, YSLEER. V shed 4 bases and J shed 3 bases, with 9 bases lying between them. The CDR3 runs to 13 residues. The CDR3 loop is CASSRIQEETQYF. As DNA, the CDR3 is TGCGCCAGCAGCCGCATACAAGAAGAGACCCAGTACTTC.

V is TRBV5-1 and J is TRBJ1-2; D gene uncertain. V was cut by 2 bases and J by 3 bases, with 11 bases left in between. There are 14 residues in the CDR3. Germline V gene sequence: CDR1 SGHRS, CDR2 YFSETQ. The CDR3 sequence is CASSFLPLDYGYTF. The DNA of the CDR3 is TGCGCCAGCAGCTTTCTCCCGCTAGACTATGGCTACACCTTC. Full variable domain (rest looked up from reference TRBV5-1 and TRBJ1-2): KAGVTQTPRYLIKTRGQQVTLSCSPISGHRSVSWYQQTPGQGLQFLFEYFSETQRNKGNFPGRFSGRQFSNSRSEMNVSTLELGDSALYLCASSFLPLDYGYTFGSGTRLTVV.

This clone was found a few times. The rearrangement joins TRBV5-4 to TRBJ2-7; D tentatively reads TRBD1 or TRBD2 (6 bases each). This CDR3 is built from 17 residues. Trimming removed 4 bases at V and 0 bases at J, with 20 bases between. Germline V gene data show CDR1 as SGHNT and CDR2 as YYREEE (reference sequence). The CDR3 reads CASSLMEGGLRSYEQYF. The CDR3 DNA sequence: TGTGCCAGCAGCCTGATGGAGGGGGGACTCCGCTCCTACGAGCAGTACTTC.